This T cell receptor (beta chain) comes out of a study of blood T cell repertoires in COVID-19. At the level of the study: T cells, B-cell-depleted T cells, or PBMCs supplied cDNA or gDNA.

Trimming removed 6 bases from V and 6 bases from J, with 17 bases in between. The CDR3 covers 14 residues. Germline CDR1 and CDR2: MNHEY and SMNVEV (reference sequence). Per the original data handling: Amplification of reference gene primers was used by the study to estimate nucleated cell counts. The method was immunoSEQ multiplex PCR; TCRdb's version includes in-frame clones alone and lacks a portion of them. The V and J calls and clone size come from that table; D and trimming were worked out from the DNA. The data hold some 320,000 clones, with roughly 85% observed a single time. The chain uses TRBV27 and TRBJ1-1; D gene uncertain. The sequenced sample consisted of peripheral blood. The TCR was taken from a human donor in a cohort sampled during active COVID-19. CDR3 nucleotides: TGTGCCAGCAGGACTCAGAGTCTTCGACCTGAAGCTTTCTTT. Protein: CASRTQSLRPEAFF.